A selection of T cell receptor beta chains follows, all from one sample in a study of T cells in Graves' hyperthyroidism and ophthalmopathy. From the multiplex PCR reads, TCRdb called clonotypes with MiXCR, one entry per CDR3 protein. Counted here are under 700,000 distinct CDR3 sequences, approximately 15% occurring once; the ten biggest clones make up roughly 18%. Sequenced input: blood. The receptors derive from a woman in her late teens or twenties with Graves' hyperthyroidism. The CDR3 runs from the conserved cysteine through the conserved F or W. A D gene is named only where the DNA matches it firmly. The listing skips clone size in some rows; elsewhere it reads once, few, many or a size class.

TRBD1 - TRBJ1-2 TRBV2 CASSGLTGGVGYTF TGTGCCAGCAGTGGCCTTACAGGGGGCGTCGGCTACACCTTC
- - TRBJ2-7 TRBV27 CASSSRAPYEQYF TGTGCCAGCAGTTCTAGAGCACCCTACGAGCAGTACTTC
TRBD2 - TRBJ2-3 TRBV5-1 CASSLEASGHWDTQYF TGCGCCAGCAGCTTGGAGGCTAGCGGACATTGGGATACGCAGTATTTT
TRBD1 many TRBJ2-3 TRBV20-1 CSARVEAGQGLAGTDTQYF TGCAGTGCTAGAGTTGAAGCGGGACAGGGGCTAGCGGGCACAGATACGCAGTATTTT
- - TRBJ2-5 TRBV3-1 CASSQGTAGGETQYF TGTGCCAGCAGCCAAGGGACAGCTGGGGGGGAGACCCAGTACTTC
TRBD2 many TRBJ2-3 TRBV3-1 CASSRGTSGRDTQYF TGTGCCAGCAGCCGAGGGACTAGCGGGAGGGATACGCAGTATTTT
TRBD2 many TRBJ2-1 TRBV20-1 CSAQRGDYNEQFF TGCAGTGCCCAGCGGGGGGACTACAATGAGCAGTTCTTC
- many TRBJ2-5 TRBV7-9 CASIPGVQETQYF TGTGCCAGCATCCCAGGGGTCCAAGAGACCCAGTACTTC
TRBD1 many TRBJ1-6 TRBV10-3 CAIRDPQGARSSPLHF TGTGCCATCAGGGACCCACAGGGGGCGCGTAGTTCACCCCTCCACTTT
TRBD1 - TRBJ2-2 TRBV29-1 CSAATGYTGELFF TGCAGCGCCGCGACAGGGTATACCGGGGAGCTGTTTTTT
- many TRBJ1-3 TRBV11-2 CASSKPPGQTSGNTIYF TGTGCCAGCAGCAAGCCCCCGGGACAAACTTCTGGAAACACCATATATTTT
TRBD1 few TRBJ1-1 TRBV2 CASSTRTGAETEAFF TGTGCCAGCAGTACCCGGACAGGGGCTGAGACTGAAGCTTTCTTT
TRBD1 - TRBJ1-2 TRBV6-1 CASRNRDRVHGYTF TGTGCCAGCAGAAACCGGGACAGGGTCCATGGCTACACCTTC
TRBD1 many TRBJ1-2 TRBV24-1 CATSDYDRGAGYTF TGTGCCACCAGTGACTACGACAGGGGTGCTGGCTACACCTTC
TRBD2 once TRBJ2-7 TRBV20-1 CSARAVQLKRERVSSYEQYF TGCAGTGCTAGAGCGGTACAACTAAAGCGGGAGCGCGTAAGCTCCTACGAGCAGTACTTC
- many TRBJ2-7 TRBV12-3/TRBV12-4 CASSFGPLEQYF TGTGCCAGCAGTTTCGGCCCTCTCGAGCAGTACTTC
- many TRBJ2-1 TRBV2 CASSDAIYNEQFF TGTGCCAGCAGTGACGCTATCTACAATGAGCAGTTCTTC
- - TRBJ2-2 TRBV9 CASTPRRNTGELFF TGTGCCAGCACCCCCAGAAGGAACACCGGGGAGCTGTTTTTT
TRBD2 many TRBJ2-7 TRBV7-6 CASSKLAGTSYEQYF TGTGCCAGCAGCAAACTAGCGGGAACGAGCTACGAGCAGTACTTC
TRBD2 few TRBJ2-7 TRBV3-1 CASSQLHGGDSYEQYF TGTGCCAGCAGCCAATTGCACGGGGGGGACTCCTACGAGCAGTACTTC
TRBD2 many TRBJ2-5 TRBV24-1 CATSGEGKNQETQYF TGTGCCACCAGTGGGGAGGGGAAAAACCAAGAGACCCAGTACTTC
- - TRBJ2-6 TRBV18 CASSLTRDGANVLTF TGTGCCAGCTCACTGACGAGGGATGGGGCCAACGTCCTGACTTTC
TRBD2 few TRBJ2-1 TRBV12-3/TRBV12-4 CASSLRAGAYNEQFF TGTGCCAGCAGTTTGCGAGCGGGGGCGTACAATGAGCAGTTCTTC
TRBD1 - TRBJ2-7 TRBV9 CASSPRQGRSYEQYF TGTGCCAGCAGCCCGAGACAGGGGCGATCCTACGAGCAGTACTTC
TRBD2 - TRBJ2-1 TRBV4-1 CASSHPGTSAHNEQFF TGCGCCAGCAGCCATCCTGGGACTAGCGCGCACAATGAGCAGTTCTTC
- many TRBJ1-2 TRBV18 CASTQTDSYGYTF TGTGCCAGCACGCAGACAGACAGCTATGGCTACACCTTC